The next 30 T cell receptor beta chains were all read from a single sample in a study of blood T cell repertoires in COVID-19. Sequencing used immunoSEQ multiplex PCR; TCRdb keeps in-frame clones, though not all of them. The data hold 150,000 to 200,000 clones, with about 81% observed a single time. Specimen: peripheral blood. The receptors originated from a man aged 30 to 39 with active or convalescent COVID-19.

This sequence joins TRBV13 and TRBJ1-1; D not resolved. V was cut by 7 bases and J by 3 bases, with 6 bases left in between. The CDR3 has 11 amino acids. The germline gives CDR1 PRHDT, CDR2 FYEKMQ (reference sequence). The CDR3 DNA sequence: TGTGCCAGCACCCAGGACACTGAAGCTTTCTTT. Residues: CASTQDTEAFF.

The chain has TRBV28 and TRBJ1-4; D is possibly TRBD1 (6 bases). The length of the CDR3 is 14 residues. V lost 3 bases to trimming and J lost 15 bases, with 20 bases between them. Per germline, CDR1 MDHEN and CDR2 SYDVKM. CDR3 coding DNA: TGTGCCAGCAGTTTTGGCAGGCGACATCCAGGGGTGTTTTTT. It encodes CASSFGRRHPGVFF.

Notes on this clone: Within the sample, other DNA sequences also encode this same CDR3. The chain has TRBV3-1 (or the pseudogene TRBV3-2) and TRBJ2-2; D uncertain. Germline V gene sequence: CDR1 LGHDT, CDR2 YNNKEL (reference sequence). The CDR3 extends over 13 amino acids. V lost 1 base to trimming and J lost 4 bases, with 4 bases between them. The CDR3 region has the DNA TGTGCCAGCAGCCAAGCAGGCACCGGGGAGCTGTTTTTT. Translated, it gives CASSQAGTGELFF.

The V gene is TRBV6-5, the J gene TRBJ2-7, with TRBD1 identical over 9 bases. V lost 6 bases to trimming and J lost 7 bases; unmatched junction nucleotides: 4. CDR3 length: 12 amino acids. CDR1 and CDR2 from the germline V gene are MNHEY and SVGAGI. CDR3: CASRGDREEQYV. CDR3 nucleotides: TGTGCCAGCAGGGGGGACAGGGAGGAGCAGTACGTC.

This chain connects TRBV27 to TRBJ1-1; D may be TRBD1 (6 bases). Germline V CDR1 and CDR2: MNHEY, SMNVEV (reference sequence). This CDR3 region has 13 residues. Deletions cut 8 bases from V and 10 bases from J, with 20 bases between. For the CDR3, the DNA is TGTGCCAGCCCCGGGGCAGGGGAGGGTGGAGCTTTCTTT. This codes for CASPGAGEGGAFF.

V gene TRBV6-1 combines with J gene TRBJ1-1; D gene unclear. Trimming cost V 1 base and J 2 bases, with 11 bases left between them. CDR3 length: 15 amino acids. In germline, CDR1 is MNHNS, CDR2 SASEGT. Written as DNA, the CDR3 is TGTGCCAGCAGTGAAGGTAGGCAGGTAAACACTGAAGCTTTCTTT. It translates to CASSEGRQVNTEAFF.

This clone was picked up one time. This chain joins TRBV30 and TRBJ1-2; unclear D gene. Between the trimmed V and J ends, which lost 4 bases and 4 bases, there was a span of 19 bases. Per the germline V gene, CDR1 is GTSNPN and CDR2 is SVGIG (reference sequence). CDR3 length: 15 amino acids. This CDR3 is CAWTQSQNQIYGYTF. CDR3 DNA: TGTGCCTGGACCCAGTCCCAAAACCAAATCTATGGCTACACCTTC.

The chain couples TRBV10-3 to TRBJ1-4, with TRBD1 matching over 8 bases. The CDR3 is 15 residues long. V was pared by 5 bases and J by 6 bases, with 8 bases of the junction left unmatched. Germline-derived CDR1 and CDR2 are ENHRY and SYGVKD. The CDR3: CAISNPTGGDEKLFF. The CDR3 DNA reads as TGTGCCATCAGTAACCCTACAGGGGGAGATGAAAAACTGTTTTTT.

This clone has more than one count but fewer than ten. This chain joins TRBV27 and TRBJ1-1; 9 positions agree with TRBD1. Germline V gene sequence: CDR1 MNHEY, CDR2 SMNVEV (reference sequence). The CDR3 has 15 amino acids. Germline trimming cut 4 bases from V and 2 bases from J; bases unmatched to any gene: 5. The CDR3 sequence: CASSSYRGPNTEAFF. CDR3 nucleotide sequence: TGTGCCAGCAGTTCGTACAGGGGGCCCAACACTGAAGCTTTCTTT.

The gene calls are TRBV15 and TRBJ2-5, with 8 positions matching TRBD2. V was clipped by 0 bases and J by 6 bases; unmatched bases: 15. The CDR3 totals 18 residues. Germline CDR1 is LNHNV and CDR2 is YYDKDF (reference sequence). Here the CDR3 reads CATSREQGGSGGRQTQYF. CDR3 DNA: TGTGCCACCAGCAGAGAACAGGGCGGATCGGGGGGGCGGCAGACCCAGTACTTC.

The chain uses TRBV5-4 and TRBJ2-4; D is ambiguous. The V end was cut by 4 bases, the J end by 1 base, with 12 bases between. CDR1 SGHNT and CDR2 YYREEE come from the germline V gene (reference sequence). This CDR3 has 15 amino acids. CDR3 loop: CASSTWAVAKNIQYF. In DNA, the CDR3 is TGTGCCAGCAGCACCTGGGCCGTGGCCAAAAACATTCAGTACTTC.

V gene TRBV4-3 combines with J gene TRBJ1-5; D gene uncertain. V shed 1 base and J shed 3 bases, with 7 bases lying between them. The CDR3 runs 14 residues. The germline CDR1 and CDR2 sequences are LGHNA and YSLEER. CDR3: CASSQARYNQPQHF. The CDR3 bases are TGCGCCAGCAGCCAAGCCAGATACAATCAGCCCCAGCATTTT.

The J gene is TRBJ2-1, the V gene TRBV14; 9 bases are a match to TRBD2. CDR1 and CDR2 from the germline V gene are SGHDN and FVKESK. V dropped 5 bases and J dropped 10; count of bases not matched to a gene: 12. The CDR3 contains 15 residues. The chain's CDR3 is CASSSLAGSQREQFF. As DNA, the CDR3 is TGTGCCAGCAGCAGCCTAGCGGGGTCTCAACGAGAGCAGTTCTTC.

The chain has TRBV19 and TRBJ2-1; 11 bases fit TRBD2. The V and J ends lost 0 bases and 8 bases, in that order; junction bases with no gene match: 6. There are 16 residues in the CDR3. Germline V CDR1 and CDR2: LNHDA, SQIVND (reference sequence). CDR3 amino acids: CASSIDTTSGGDEQFF. As DNA, the CDR3 is TGTGCCAGTAGTATAGATACAACTAGCGGGGGTGATGAGCAGTTCTTC.

The chain has TRBV5-4 and TRBJ2-5, with 7 nucleotides matching TRBD2. The CDR3 spans 13 residues. CDR1 SGHNT and CDR2 YYREEE come from the germline V gene (reference sequence). Trimming at V came to 0 bases and at J to 5 bases, leaving 1 base not matched to a gene. The CDR3 DNA reads as TGTGCCAGCAGCTTGGGCGGGAGTGAGACCCAGTACTTC. This codes for CASSLGGSETQYF.

This clone showed up just a few times. Different DNA sequences within this sample yield the same CDR3. The rearrangement links TRBV29-1 to TRBJ2-5, with D possibly being TRBD2 (5 bases). The V gene's germline CDR1 is SQVTM and CDR2 ANQGSEA. Trimming took off 5 bases at V and 6 bases at J, with 13 bases between the two ends. CDR3 length: 12 residues. CDR3 in amino acids: CSVSRLQQTQYF. CDR3 nucleotide sequence: TGCAGCGTTTCGAGACTACAACAGACCCAGTACTTC.

The chain combines TRBV11-3 with TRBJ2-3, with 7 bases lining up with TRBD1. From germline, CDR1 is SGHNT and CDR2 YENEEA. This CDR3 spans 14 amino acids. V was clipped by 5 bases and J by 3 bases; unmatched bases: 5. The CDR3 coding sequence is TGTGCCAGCAGCGAGGGACAGAAGACAGATACGCAGTATTTT. Its translation: CASSEGQKTDTQYF. Using reference TRBV11-3 and TRBJ2-3 for the parts outside the CDR3, the full variable domain is EAGVVQSPRYKIIEKKQPVAFWCNPISGHNTLYWYLQNLGQGPELLIRYENEEAVDDSQLPKDRFSAERLKGVDSTLKIQPAELGDSAVYLCASSEGQKTDTQYFGPGTRLTVL.

This clone was observed a single time. This chain connects TRBV12-3 or TRBV12-4 to TRBJ1-2; D remains ambiguous. The CDR3 length is 13 residues. Trimming removed 5 bases from V and 6 bases from J, with 13 bases in between. CDR3 sequence reads: CASSIFEGHGYTF. The DNA of the CDR3 is TGTGCCAGCAGTATCTTCGAGGGCCATGGCTACACCTTC.

The chain employs TRBV7-2 and TRBJ2-5; possibly TRBD1 for D (5 bases). The CDR3 is 16 residues long. From germline, CDR1 is SGHTA and CDR2 FQGNSA. The V end was cut by 5 bases, the J end by 5 bases, with 21 bases between. CDR3 sequence (DNA): TGTGCCAGCAGCCCCGTGGTCGTAAGGGGTCAGGAGACCCAGTACTTC. This encodes CASSPVVVRGQETQYF.

The chain recombines TRBV6-5 with TRBJ1-5, with TRBD1 matching 9 bases. The CDR3 covers 15 residues. V shed 5 bases and J 7 bases; nucleotides not matched to a gene: 9. Germline V lookup: CDR1 MNHEY, CDR2 SVGAGI. The DNA of the CDR3 is TGTGCCAGCAGTAGAGGGACAGGGCCTCGGCAGCCCCAGCATTTT. Protein: CASSRGTGPRQPQHF.

V and J are TRBV29-1 and TRBJ2-4; D might be TRBD2 (6 bases). Germline CDR1 and CDR2: SQVTM and ANQGSEA. V was clipped by 8 bases and J by 6 bases, with 14 bases between them. This CDR3 is built from 12 residues. This chain's CDR3 is CSFWGVGNIQYF. The CDR3 DNA reads as TGCAGCTTTTGGGGGGTCGGAAACATTCAGTACTTC.

The chain employs TRBV14 and TRBJ1-5, with 12 bases that match TRBD1. The V gene's germline CDR1 is SGHDN and CDR2 FVKESK. This CDR3 is built from 17 residues. The V and J ends lost 4 bases and 6 bases, in that order; junction bases with no gene match: 10. In DNA form, the CDR3 reads TGTGCCAGCAGCCCCGGCCGGGACAGGGGGCACGGTCAGCCCCAGCATTTT. Translation: CASSPGRDRGHGQPQHF.

The chain carries TRBV3-1 (or the pseudogene TRBV3-2) and TRBJ2-3; 9 nucleotides align to TRBD2. This CDR3 is 17 amino acids long. Germline V gene data show CDR1 as LGHDT and CDR2 as YNNKEL (reference sequence). V shed 5 bases, J shed 4 bases, and the junction held 13 bases outside the gene matches. CDR3 in amino acids: CASSEKKGAGGADTQYF. The CDR3 DNA reads TGTGCCAGCAGCGAGAAAAAAGGAGCGGGAGGTGCAGATACGCAGTATTTT.

This chain connects TRBV25-1 to TRBJ1-5; perhaps TRBD1 as D (5 bases). CDR1 and CDR2 (germline): MGHDK, SYGVNS. V was shortened by 4 bases and J by 5 bases, with 15 bases between the two germline ends. CDR3 length: 15 residues. DNA of the CDR3: TGTGCCAGCAGTGGACAGCATAAAACTTATCAGCCCCAGCATTTT. Protein: CASSGQHKTYQPQHF. The full variable domain, its missing parts supplied by reference TRBV25-1 and TRBJ1-5, is EADIYQTPRYLVIGTGKKITLECSQTMGHDKMYWYQQDPGMELHLIHYSYGVNSTEKGDLSSESTVSRIRTEHFPLTLESARPSHTSQYLCASSGQHKTYQPQHFGDGTRLSIL.

DNA of the CDR3: TGCAGCGTTGTATTGCGGGAACGGAACACCGGGGAGCTGTTTTTT. It translates to CSVVLRERNTGELFF. V is TRBV29-1 and J is TRBJ2-2; D might be TRBD2 (6 bases). CDR1 and CDR2 (germline): SQVTM, ANQGSEA. This CDR3 has 15 amino acids. V was shortened by 4 bases and J by 1 base, with 13 bases between the two germline ends.

This chain joins TRBV6-2 or TRBV6-3 and TRBJ2-7; the match to TRBD2 covers 9 bases. Germline V CDR1 and CDR2: MNHEY, SVGEGT. With V trimmed by 0 bases and J by 3 bases, 9 bases remained unmatched. The CDR3 runs 17 residues. The CDR3 DNA follows: TGTGCCAGCAGTTACTCGGCGGTAGCGGGAGTGGACTACGAGCAGTACTTC. This translates into CASSYSAVAGVDYEQYF.

This clone was counted a single time. The rearrangement links TRBV2 to TRBJ2-1; tentative D call: TRBD2 (6 bases). The ends were cut back, 6 bases at V and 0 bases at J, with 18 bases in the middle. Germline-derived CDR1 and CDR2 are SNHLY and FYNNEI. The length of the CDR3 is 17 residues. Here the CDR3 reads CASSQRGLSSSYNEQFF. The CDR3, as DNA: TGTGCCAGCAGCCAAAGGGGACTTTCGAGCTCCTACAATGAGCAGTTCTTC.

The chain links TRBV2 to TRBJ1-2; 7 nucleotides align to TRBD1. V shed 4 bases and J 5 bases; nucleotides not matched to a gene: 7. The CDR3 is made up of 14 amino acids. In germline, CDR1 is SNHLY, CDR2 FYNNEI. For the CDR3, the DNA is TGTGCCAGCAGTGGGACAGGAAGAACTTATGGCTACACCTTC. This encodes CASSGTGRTYGYTF.

The rearrangement uses TRBV11-2 and TRBJ1-5, with unresolved D. Trimming removed 1 base at V and 0 bases at J, with 10 bases between. The CDR3 is 16 residues long. Germline CDR1 SGHAT, CDR2 FQNNGV. CDR3 sequence reads: CASSLVLGNSNQPQHF. The CDR3 region has the DNA TGTGCCAGCAGCTTAGTTCTAGGTAATAGCAATCAGCCCCAGCATTTT.

V gene TRBV6-5 combines with J gene TRBJ2-6; D might be TRBD1 (5 bases). The germline gives CDR1 MNHEY, CDR2 SVGAGI. The CDR3 runs 14 residues. V shed 5 bases and J shed 1 base, with 6 bases lying between them. The CDR3 sequence is CASSPGSGANVLTF. The DNA of the CDR3 is TGTGCCAGCAGTCCAGGGTCTGGGGCCAACGTCCTGACTTTC.